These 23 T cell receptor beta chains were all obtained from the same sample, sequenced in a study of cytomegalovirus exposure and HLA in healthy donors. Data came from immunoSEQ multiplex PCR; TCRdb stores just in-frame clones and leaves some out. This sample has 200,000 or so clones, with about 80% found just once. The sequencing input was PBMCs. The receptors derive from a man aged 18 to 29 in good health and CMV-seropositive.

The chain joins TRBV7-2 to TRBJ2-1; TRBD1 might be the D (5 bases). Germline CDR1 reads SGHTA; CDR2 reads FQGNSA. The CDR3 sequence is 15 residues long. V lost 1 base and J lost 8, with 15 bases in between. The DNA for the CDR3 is TGTGCCAGCAGCTTAGACGACTCGCAGGGCTATGAGCAGTTCTTC. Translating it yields CASSLDDSQGYEQFF.

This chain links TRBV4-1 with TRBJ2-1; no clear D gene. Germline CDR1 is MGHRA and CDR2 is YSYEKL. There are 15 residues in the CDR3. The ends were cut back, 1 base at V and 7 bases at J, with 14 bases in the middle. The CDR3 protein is CASSQGVLPANEQFF. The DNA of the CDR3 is TGCGCCAGCAGCCAAGGTGTTCTTCCCGCGAATGAGCAGTTCTTC.

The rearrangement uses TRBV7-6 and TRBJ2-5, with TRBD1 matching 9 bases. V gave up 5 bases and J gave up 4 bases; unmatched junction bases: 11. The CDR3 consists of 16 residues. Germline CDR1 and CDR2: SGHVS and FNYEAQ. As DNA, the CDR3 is TGTGCCAGCAGCCCTATGGGGACAGGGAAGGGAGAGACCCAGTACTTC. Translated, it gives CASSPMGTGKGETQYF. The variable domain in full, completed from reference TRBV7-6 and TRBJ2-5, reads GAGVSQSPRYKVTKRGQDVALRCDPISGHVSLYWYRQALGQGPEFLTYFNYEAQQDKSGLPNDRFSAERPEGSISTLTIQRTEQRDSAMYRCASSPMGTGKGETQYFGPGTRLLVL.

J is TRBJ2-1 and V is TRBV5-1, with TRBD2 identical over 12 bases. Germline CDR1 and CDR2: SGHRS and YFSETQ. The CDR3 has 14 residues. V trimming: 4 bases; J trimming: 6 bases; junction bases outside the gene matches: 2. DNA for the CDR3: TGCGCCAGCAGCGAGACTAGCGGGAGCAATGAGCAGTTCTTC. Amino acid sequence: CASSETSGSNEQFF. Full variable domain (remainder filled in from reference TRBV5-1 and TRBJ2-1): KAGVTQTPRYLIKTRGQQVTLSCSPISGHRSVSWYQQTPGQGLQFLFEYFSETQRNKGNFPGRFSGRQFSNSRSEMNVSTLELGDSALYLCASSETSGSNEQFFGPGTRLTVL.

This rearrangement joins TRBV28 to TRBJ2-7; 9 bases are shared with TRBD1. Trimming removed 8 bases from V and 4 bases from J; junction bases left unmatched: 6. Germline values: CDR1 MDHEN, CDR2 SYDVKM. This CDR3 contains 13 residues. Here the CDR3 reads CASLRTGVYEQYF. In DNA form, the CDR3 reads TGTGCCAGCCTGAGGACAGGGGTATACGAGCAGTACTTC.

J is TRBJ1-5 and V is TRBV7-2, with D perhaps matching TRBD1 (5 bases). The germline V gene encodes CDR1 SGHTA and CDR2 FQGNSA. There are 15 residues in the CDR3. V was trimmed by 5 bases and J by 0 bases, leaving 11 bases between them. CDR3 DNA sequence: TGTGCCAGCAGCGGACACCCCTATAGCAATCAGCCCCAGCATTTT. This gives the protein CASSGHPYSNQPQHF.

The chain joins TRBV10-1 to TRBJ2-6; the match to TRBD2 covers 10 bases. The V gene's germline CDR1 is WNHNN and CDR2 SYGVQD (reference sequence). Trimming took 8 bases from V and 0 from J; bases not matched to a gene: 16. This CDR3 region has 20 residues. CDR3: CASERQRTSGNDSGANVLTF. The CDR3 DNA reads TGCGCCAGCGAGAGACAACGAACTAGCGGGAACGACTCTGGGGCCAACGTCCTGACTTTC.

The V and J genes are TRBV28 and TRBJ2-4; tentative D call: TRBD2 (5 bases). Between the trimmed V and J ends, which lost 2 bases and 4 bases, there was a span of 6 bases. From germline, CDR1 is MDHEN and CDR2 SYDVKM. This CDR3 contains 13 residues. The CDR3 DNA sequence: TGTGCCAGCAGTTTAAGAGGGAAAAACATTCAGTACTTC. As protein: CASSLRGKNIQYF. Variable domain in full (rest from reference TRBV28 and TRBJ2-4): DVKVTQSSRYLVKRTGEKVFLECVQDMDHENMFWYRQDPGLGLRLIYFSYDVKMKEKGDIPEGYSVSREKKERFSLILESASTNQTSMYLCASSLRGKNIQYFGAGTRLSVL.

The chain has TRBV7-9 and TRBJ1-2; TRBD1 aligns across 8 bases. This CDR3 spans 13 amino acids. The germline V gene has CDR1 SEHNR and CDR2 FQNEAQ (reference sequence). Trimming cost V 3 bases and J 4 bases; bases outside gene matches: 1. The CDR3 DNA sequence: TGTGCCAGCAGCTTCCAGGGGGCCTATGGCTACACCTTC. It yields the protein CASSFQGAYGYTF.

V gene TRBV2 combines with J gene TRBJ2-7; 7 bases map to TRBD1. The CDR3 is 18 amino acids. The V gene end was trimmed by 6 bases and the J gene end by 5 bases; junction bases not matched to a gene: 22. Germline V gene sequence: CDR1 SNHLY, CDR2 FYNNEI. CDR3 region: CASRTGPHRQGIKNEQYF. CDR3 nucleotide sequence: TGTGCCAGCAGAACCGGTCCCCACCGACAGGGTATAAAAAACGAGCAGTACTTC. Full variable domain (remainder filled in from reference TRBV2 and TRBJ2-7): EPEVTQTPSHQVTQMGQEVILRCVPISNHLYFYWYRQILGQKVEFLVSFYNNEISEKSEIFDDQFSVERPDGSNFTLKIRSTKLEDSAMYFCASRTGPHRQGIKNEQYFGPGTRLTVT.

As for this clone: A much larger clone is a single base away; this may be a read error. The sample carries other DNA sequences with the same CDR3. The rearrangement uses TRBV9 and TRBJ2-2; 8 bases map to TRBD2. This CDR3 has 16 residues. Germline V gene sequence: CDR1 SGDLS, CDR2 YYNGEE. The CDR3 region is CASSPRTSQNSGELFF. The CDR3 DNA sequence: TGTGCCAGTAGCCCTCGGACTAGCCAGAACTCCGGGGAGCTGTTTTTT.

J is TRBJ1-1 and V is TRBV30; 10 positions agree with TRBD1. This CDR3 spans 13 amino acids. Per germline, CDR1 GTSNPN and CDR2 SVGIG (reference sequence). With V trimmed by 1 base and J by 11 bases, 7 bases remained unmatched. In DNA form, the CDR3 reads TGTGCCTGGAGTGAGGGGACAGGGGCGCTGGCTTTCTTT. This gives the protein CAWSEGTGALAFF.

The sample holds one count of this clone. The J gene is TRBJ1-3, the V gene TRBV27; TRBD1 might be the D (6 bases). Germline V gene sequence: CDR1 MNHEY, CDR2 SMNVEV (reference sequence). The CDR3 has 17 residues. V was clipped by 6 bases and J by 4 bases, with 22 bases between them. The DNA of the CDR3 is TGTGCCAGCAGCCCACTCTACCGGGGGGGGCTCGGAAACACCATATATTTT. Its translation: CASSPLYRGGLGNTIYF.

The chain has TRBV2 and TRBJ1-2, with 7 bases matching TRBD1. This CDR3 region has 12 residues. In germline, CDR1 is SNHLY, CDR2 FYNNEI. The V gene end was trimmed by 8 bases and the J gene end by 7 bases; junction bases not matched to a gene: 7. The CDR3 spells CASLDRVVGYTF. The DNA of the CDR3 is TGTGCCAGCCTTGACAGGGTGGTTGGCTACACCTTC.

The CDR3 DNA reads as TGCGCCAGCAGCTTGAGCACGGGGAACGAGCAGTACTTC. Protein sequence: CASSLSTGNEQYF. The chain joins TRBV5-1 to TRBJ2-7; D may be TRBD2 (5 bases). This CDR3 comprises 13 residues. Germline-derived CDR1 and CDR2 are SGHRS and YFSETQ. V dropped 1 base and J dropped 5 bases, with 10 bases sitting between them. The full variable domain, with the rest looked up from reference TRBV5-1 and TRBJ2-7, is KAGVTQTPRYLIKTRGQQVTLSCSPISGHRSVSWYQQTPGQGLQFLFEYFSETQRNKGNFPGRFSGRQFSNSRSEMNVSTLELGDSALYLCASSLSTGNEQYFGPGTRLTVT.

DNA for the CDR3: TGTGCCAGCAGCCAAGGGGGGGGGTTCGAGCAGTACTTC. This sequence encodes CASSQGGGFEQYF. The chain is built from TRBV4-2 and TRBJ2-7, with 7 bases aligning to TRBD2. The ends lost 1 base at V and 6 bases at J; junction bases unmatched: 3. CDR1 is LGHNA, CDR2 YNFKEQ, per germline. The CDR3 runs to 13 residues.

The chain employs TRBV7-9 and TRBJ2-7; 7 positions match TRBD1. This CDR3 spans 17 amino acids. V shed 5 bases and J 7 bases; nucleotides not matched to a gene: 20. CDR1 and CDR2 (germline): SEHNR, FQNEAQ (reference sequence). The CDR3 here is CASSQRGQKLGVVEQYF. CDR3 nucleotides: TGTGCCAGCAGCCAACGGGGACAGAAGCTTGGGGTTGTAGAGCAGTACTTC.

The CDR3 DNA reads TGTGCCAGCAGTGACCGGAGGAACACTGAAGCTTTCTTT. The encoded protein is CASSDRRNTEAFF. The V gene is TRBV6-1, the J gene TRBJ1-1; D is unresolved. Germline V gene data show CDR1 as MNHNS and CDR2 as SASEGT. Trimming took off 3 bases at V and 1 base at J, with 6 bases between the two ends. The CDR3 length is 13 residues.

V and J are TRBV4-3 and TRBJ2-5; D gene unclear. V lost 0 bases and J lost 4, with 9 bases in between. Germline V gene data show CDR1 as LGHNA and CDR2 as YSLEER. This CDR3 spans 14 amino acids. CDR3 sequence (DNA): TGCGCCAGCAGCCAAGACTTCGGCGGAGAGACCCAGTACTTC. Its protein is CASSQDFGGETQYF.

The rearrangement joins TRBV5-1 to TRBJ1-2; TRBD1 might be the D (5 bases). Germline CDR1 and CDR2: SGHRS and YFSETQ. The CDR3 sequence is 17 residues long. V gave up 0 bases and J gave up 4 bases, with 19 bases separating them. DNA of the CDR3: TGCGCCAGCAGCTTGGCAAATGGCGCCGGGCAGGGCTATGGCTACACCTTC. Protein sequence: CASSLANGAGQGYGYTF.

CDR3 sequence: CASKGQQGLPYEQYF. CDR3 nucleotides: TGTGCCAGCAAAGGGCAACAGGGGCTCCCCTACGAGCAGTACTTC. This rearrangement joins TRBV6-5 to TRBJ2-7; 7 bases fit TRBD1. The CDR3 runs 15 residues. J lost 2 bases, V lost 7 bases, and 11 bases had no gene match. Germline V lookup: CDR1 MNHEY, CDR2 SVGAGI.

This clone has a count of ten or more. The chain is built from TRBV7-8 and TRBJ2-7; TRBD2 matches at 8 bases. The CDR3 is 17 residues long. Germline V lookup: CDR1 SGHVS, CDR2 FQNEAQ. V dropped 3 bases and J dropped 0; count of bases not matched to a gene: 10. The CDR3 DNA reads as TGTGCCAGCAGCTTTTTCCTGGGGCGGGAGGACTCCTACGAGCAGTACTTC. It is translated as CASSFFLGREDSYEQYF.

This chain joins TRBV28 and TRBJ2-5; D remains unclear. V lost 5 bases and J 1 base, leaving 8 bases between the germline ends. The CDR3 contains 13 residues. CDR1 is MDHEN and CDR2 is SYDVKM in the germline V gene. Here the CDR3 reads CASSIARQETQYF. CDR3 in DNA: TGTGCCAGCAGTATTGCGCGCCAAGAGACCCAGTACTTC.